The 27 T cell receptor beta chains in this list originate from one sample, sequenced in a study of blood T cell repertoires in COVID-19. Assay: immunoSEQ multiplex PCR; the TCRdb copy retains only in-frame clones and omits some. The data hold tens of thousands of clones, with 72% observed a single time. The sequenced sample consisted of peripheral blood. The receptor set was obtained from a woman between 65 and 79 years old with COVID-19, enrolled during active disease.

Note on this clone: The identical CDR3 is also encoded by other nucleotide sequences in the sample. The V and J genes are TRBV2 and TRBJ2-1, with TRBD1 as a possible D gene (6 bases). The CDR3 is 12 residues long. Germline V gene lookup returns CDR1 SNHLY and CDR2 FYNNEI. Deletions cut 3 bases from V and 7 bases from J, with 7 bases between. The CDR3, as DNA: TGTGCCAGCAGTGACAGGGGTAATGAGCAGTTCTTC. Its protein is CASSDRGNEQFF.

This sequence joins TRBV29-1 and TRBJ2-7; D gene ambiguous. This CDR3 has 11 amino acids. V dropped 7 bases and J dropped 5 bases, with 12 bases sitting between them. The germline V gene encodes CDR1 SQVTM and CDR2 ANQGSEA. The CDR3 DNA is TGCAGCGCCGCGGCACCGAACGAGCAGTACGTC. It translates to CSAAAPNEQYV.

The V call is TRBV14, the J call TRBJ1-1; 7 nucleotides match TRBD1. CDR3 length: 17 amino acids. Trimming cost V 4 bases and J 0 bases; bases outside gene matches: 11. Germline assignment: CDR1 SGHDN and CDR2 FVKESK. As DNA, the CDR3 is TGTGCCAGCAGCCCAGAAAAAAGGACAGGCTTGAACACTGAAGCTTTCTTT. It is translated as CASSPEKRTGLNTEAFF.

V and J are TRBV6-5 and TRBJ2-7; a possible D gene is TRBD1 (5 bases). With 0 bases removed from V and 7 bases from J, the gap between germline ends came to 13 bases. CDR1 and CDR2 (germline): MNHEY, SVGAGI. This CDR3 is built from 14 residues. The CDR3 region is CASSYSNGAGEQYF. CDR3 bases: TGTGCCAGCAGTTACTCGAATGGGGCAGGGGAGCAGTACTTC.

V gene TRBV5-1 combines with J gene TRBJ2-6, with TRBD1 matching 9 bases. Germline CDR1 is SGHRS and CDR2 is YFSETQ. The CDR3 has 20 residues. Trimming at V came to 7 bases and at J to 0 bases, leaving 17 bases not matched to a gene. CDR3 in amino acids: CASAATPGQGDYSGANVLTF. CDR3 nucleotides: TGCGCCAGCGCCGCTACCCCGGGACAGGGTGATTACTCTGGGGCCAACGTCCTGACTTTC.

Here the CDR3 reads CASSYSTGQPQHF. The CDR3 DNA follows: TGTGCCAGCAGTTACTCGACTGGTCAGCCCCAGCATTTT. The V call is TRBV6-5, the J call TRBJ1-5; D is unresolved. Germline-derived CDR1 and CDR2 are MNHEY and SVGAGI. Trimming cost V 0 bases and J 6 bases, with 6 bases left between them. The CDR3 is 13 residues long.

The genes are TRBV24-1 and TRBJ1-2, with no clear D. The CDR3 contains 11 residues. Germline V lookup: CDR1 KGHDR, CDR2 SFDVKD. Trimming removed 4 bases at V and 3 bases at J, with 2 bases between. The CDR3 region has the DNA TGTGCCACCAGTGACTACTATGGCTACACCTTC. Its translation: CATSDYYGYTF.

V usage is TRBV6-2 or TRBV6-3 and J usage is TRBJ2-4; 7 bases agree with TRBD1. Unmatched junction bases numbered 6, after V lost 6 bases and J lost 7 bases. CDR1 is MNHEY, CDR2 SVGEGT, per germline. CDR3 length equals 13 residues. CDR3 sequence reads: CASSRQGRNIQYF. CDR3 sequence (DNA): TGTGCCAGCAGCCGACAGGGAAGGAACATTCAGTACTTC.

The CDR3 sequence: CASSSGMVAGGNTGELFF. CDR3 nucleotide sequence: TGTGCCAGCAGCTCAGGCATGGTAGCGGGAGGAAACACCGGGGAGCTGTTTTTT. V is TRBV11-3 and J is TRBJ2-2, with TRBD2 matching 10 bases. The CDR3 sequence is 18 residues long. V lost 4 bases, J lost 2 bases, and 10 bases stayed unmatched. Germline V gives CDR1 SGHNT, CDR2 YENEEA.

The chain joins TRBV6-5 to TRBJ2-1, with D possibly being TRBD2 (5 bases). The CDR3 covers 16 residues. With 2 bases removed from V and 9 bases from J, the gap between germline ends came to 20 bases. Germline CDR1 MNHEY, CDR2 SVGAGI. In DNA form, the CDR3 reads TGTGCCAGCAGTTACCTTCGAGGGTTCCCACCCGGTGAGCAGTTCTTC. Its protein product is CASSYLRGFPPGEQFF.

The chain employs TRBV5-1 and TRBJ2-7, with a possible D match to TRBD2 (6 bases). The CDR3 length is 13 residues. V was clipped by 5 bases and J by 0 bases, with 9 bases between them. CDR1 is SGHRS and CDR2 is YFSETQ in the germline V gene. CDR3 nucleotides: TGCGCCAGCAGGCAGGGACTCTCCTACGAGCAGTACTTC. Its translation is CASRQGLSYEQYF. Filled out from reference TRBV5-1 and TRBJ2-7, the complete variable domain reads KAGVTQTPRYLIKTRGQQVTLSCSPISGHRSVSWYQQTPGQGLQFLFEYFSETQRNKGNFPGRFSGRQFSNSRSEMNVSTLELGDSALYLCASRQGLSYEQYFGPGTRLTVT.

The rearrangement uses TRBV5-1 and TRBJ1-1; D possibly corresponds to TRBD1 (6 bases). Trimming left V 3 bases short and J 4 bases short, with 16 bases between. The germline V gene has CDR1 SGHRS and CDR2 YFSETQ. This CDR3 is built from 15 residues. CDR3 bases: TGCGCCAGCAGCTCGGGGAGGGGGGTCAGCACTGAAGCTTTCTTT. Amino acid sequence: CASSSGRGVSTEAFF.

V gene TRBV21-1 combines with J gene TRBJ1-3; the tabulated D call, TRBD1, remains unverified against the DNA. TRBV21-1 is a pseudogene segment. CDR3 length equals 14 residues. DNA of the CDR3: TGTGCCAGCAGCAAAGGACAGCATGGAAACACCATATATTTT. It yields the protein CASSKGQHGNTIYF.

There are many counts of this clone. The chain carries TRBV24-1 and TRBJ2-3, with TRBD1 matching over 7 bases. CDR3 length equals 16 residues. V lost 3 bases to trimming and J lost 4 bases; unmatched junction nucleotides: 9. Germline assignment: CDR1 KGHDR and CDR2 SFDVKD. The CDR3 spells CATSDPTGQGADTQYF. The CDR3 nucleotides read TGTGCCACCAGTGATCCCACAGGGCAGGGGGCAGATACGCAGTATTTT.

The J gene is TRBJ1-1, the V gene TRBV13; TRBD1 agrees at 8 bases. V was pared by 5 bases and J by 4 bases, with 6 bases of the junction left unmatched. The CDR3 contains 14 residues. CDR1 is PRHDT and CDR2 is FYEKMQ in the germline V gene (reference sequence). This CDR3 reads CASSPDRVGTEAFF. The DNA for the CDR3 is TGTGCCAGCAGCCCGGACAGGGTTGGCACTGAAGCTTTCTTT.

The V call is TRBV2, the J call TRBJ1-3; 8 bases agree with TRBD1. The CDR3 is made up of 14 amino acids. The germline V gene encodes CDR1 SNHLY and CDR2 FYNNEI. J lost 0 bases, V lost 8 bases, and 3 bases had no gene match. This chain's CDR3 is CASRDRRSGNTIYF. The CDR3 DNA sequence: TGTGCCAGCCGGGACAGGCGCTCTGGAAACACCATATATTTT.

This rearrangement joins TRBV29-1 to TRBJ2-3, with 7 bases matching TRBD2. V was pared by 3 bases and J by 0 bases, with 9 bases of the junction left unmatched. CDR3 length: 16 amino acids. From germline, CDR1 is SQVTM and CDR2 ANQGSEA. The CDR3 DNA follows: TGCAGCGTTGAGGGGGGGGGACCCCTTAGCACAGATACGCAGTATTTT. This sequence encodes CSVEGGGPLSTDTQYF.

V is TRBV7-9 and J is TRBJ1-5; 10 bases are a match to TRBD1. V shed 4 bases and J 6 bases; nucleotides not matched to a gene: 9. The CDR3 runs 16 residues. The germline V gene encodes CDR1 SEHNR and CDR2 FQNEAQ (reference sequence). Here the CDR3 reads CASSSTGGGGRQPQHF. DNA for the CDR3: TGTGCCAGCAGCTCGACAGGGGGCGGGGGGCGTCAGCCCCAGCATTTT.

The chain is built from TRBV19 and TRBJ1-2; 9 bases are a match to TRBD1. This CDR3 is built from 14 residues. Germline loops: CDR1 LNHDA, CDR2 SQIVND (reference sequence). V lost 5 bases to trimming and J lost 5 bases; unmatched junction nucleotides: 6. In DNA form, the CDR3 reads TGTGCCAGTAGTGTGGACAGGGGAATGTATGGCTACACCTTC. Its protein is CASSVDRGMYGYTF.

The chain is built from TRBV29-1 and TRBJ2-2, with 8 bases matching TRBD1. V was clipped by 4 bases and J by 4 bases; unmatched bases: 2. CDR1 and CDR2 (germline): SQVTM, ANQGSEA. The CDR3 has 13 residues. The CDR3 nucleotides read TGCAGCGTTGCAGGGGGCGGCACCGGGGAGCTGTTTTTT. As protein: CSVAGGGTGELFF.

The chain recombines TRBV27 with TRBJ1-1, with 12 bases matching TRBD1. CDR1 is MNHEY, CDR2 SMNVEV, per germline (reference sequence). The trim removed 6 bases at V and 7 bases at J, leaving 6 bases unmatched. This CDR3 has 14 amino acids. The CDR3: CASSPGQGAGEAFF. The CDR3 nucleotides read TGTGCCAGCAGCCCGGGACAGGGGGCTGGTGAAGCTTTCTTT.

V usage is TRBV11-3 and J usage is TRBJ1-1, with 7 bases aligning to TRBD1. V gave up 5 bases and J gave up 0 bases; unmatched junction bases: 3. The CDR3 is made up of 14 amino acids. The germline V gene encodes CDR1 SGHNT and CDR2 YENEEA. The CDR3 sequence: CASSTGQLNTEAFF. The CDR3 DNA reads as TGTGCCAGCAGCACGGGACAGTTGAACACTGAAGCTTTCTTT.

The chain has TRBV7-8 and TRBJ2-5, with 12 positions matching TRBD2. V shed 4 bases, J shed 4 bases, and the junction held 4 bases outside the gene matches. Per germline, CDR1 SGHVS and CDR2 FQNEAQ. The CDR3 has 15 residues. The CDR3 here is CASSYTGLAGETQYF. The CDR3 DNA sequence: TGTGCCAGCAGCTACACGGGACTAGCGGGAGAGACCCAGTACTTC.

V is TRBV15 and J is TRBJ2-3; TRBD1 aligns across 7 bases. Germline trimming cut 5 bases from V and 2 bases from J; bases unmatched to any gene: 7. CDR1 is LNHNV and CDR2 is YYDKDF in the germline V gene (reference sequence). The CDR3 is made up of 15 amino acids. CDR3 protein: CATSENRGFTDTQYF. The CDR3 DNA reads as TGTGCCACCAGCGAAAACAGGGGTTTCACAGATACGCAGTATTTT.

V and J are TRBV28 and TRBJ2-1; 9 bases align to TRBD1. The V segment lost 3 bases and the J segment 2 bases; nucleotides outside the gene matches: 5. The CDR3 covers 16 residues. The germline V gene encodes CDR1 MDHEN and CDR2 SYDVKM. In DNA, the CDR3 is TGTGCCAGCAGTTTTGACCGGACAGGGGCCTACAATGAGCAGTTCTTC. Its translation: CASSFDRTGAYNEQFF. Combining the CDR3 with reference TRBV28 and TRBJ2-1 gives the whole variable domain DVKVTQSSRYLVKRTGEKVFLECVQDMDHENMFWYRQDPGLGLRLIYFSYDVKMKEKGDIPEGYSVSREKKERFSLILESASTNQTSMYLCASSFDRTGAYNEQFFGPGTRLTVL.

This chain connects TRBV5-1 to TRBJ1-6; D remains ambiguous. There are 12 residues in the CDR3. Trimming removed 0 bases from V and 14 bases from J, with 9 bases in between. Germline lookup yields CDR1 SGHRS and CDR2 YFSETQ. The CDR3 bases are TGCGCCAGCAGCTTGGACGGCGGGACCCTCCACTTT. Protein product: CASSLDGGTLHF.

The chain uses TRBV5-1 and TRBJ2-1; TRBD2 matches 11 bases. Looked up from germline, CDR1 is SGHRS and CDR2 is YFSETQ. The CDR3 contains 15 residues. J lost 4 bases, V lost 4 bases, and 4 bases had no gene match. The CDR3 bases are TGCGCCAGCAGCCATACTAGCGGGGGATACAATGAGCAGTTCTTC. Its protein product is CASSHTSGGYNEQFF.